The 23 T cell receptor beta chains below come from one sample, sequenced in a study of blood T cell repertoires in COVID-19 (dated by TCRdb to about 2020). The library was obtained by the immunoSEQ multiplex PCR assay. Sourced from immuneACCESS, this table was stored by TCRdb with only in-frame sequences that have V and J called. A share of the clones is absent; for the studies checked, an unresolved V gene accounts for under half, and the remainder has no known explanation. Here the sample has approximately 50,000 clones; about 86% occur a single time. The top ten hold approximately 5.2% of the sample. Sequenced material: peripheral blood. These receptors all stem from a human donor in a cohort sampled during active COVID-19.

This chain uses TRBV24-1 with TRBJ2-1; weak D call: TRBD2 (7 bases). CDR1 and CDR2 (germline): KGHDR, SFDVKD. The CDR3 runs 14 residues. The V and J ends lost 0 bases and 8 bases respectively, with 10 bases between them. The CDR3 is CATSDLGGGDEQFF. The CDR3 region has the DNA TGTGCCACCAGTGATTTGGGGGGGGGCGATGAGCAGTTCTTC.

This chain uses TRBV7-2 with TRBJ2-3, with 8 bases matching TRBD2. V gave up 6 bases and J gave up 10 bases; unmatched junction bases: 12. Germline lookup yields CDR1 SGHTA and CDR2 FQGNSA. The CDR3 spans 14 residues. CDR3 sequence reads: CASRVKAGAQSQYF. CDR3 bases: TGTGCCAGCAGAGTTAAAGCGGGGGCCCAGTCGCAGTATTTT. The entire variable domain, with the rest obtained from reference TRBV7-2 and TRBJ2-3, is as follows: GAGVSQSPSNKVTEKGKDVELRCDPISGHTALYWYRQSLGQGLEFLIYFQGNSAPDKSGLPSDRFSAERTGGSVSTLTIQRTQQEDSAVYLCASRVKAGAQSQYFGPGTRLTVL.

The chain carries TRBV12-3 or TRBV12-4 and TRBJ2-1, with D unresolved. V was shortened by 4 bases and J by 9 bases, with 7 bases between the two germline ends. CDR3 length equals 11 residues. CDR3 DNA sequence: TGTGCCAGCAGTTCACTCGGTGAGCAGTTCTTC. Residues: CASSSLGEQFF.

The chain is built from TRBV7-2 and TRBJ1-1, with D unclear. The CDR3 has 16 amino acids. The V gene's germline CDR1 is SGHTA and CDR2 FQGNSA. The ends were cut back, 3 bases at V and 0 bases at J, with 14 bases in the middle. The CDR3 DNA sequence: TGTGCCAGCAGCTTCTGGGAGGCGGTGATGAACACTGAAGCTTTCTTT. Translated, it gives CASSFWEAVMNTEAFF.

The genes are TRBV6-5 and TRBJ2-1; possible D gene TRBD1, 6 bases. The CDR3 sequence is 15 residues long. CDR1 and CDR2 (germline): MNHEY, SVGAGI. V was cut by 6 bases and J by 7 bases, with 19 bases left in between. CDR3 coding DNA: TGTGCCAGCAGCTTCAGGGGCCGGTTTGAAAATGAGCAGTTCTTC. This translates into CASSFRGRFENEQFF.

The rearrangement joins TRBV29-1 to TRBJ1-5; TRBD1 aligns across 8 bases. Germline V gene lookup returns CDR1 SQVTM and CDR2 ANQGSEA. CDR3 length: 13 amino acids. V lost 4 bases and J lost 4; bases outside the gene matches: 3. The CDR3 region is CSVAGGANQPQHF. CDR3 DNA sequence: TGCAGCGTTGCAGGGGGCGCAAATCAGCCCCAGCATTTT.

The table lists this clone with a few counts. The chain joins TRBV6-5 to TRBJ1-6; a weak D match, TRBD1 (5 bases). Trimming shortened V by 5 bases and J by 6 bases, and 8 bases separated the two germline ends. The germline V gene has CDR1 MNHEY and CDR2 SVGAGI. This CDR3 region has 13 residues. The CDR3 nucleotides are TGTGCCAGCAGTCCGGGGGTTAATTCACCCCTCCACTTT. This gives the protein CASSPGVNSPLHF.

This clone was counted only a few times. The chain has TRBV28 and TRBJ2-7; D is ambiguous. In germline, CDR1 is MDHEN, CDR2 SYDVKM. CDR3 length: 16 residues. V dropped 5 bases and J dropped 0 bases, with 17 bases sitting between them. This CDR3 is CASSPRLRSISYEQYF. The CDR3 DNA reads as TGTGCCAGCAGTCCCAGGCTCAGGTCGATCTCCTACGAGCAGTACTTC.

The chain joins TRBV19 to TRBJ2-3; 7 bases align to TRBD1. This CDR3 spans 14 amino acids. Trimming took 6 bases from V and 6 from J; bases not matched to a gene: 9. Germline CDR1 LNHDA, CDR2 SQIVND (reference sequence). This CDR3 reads CASRTGSGWDTQYF. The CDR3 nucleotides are TGTGCCAGTAGGACAGGGTCCGGGTGGGATACGCAGTATTTT.

The CDR3 loop is CSASSTYEQYF. CDR3 nucleotide sequence: TGCAGTGCTAGTAGCACCTACGAGCAGTACTTC. The chain employs TRBV20-1 and TRBJ2-7, with no clear D. The ends were cut back, 3 bases at V and 2 bases at J, with 5 bases in the middle. Germline loops: CDR1 DFQATT, CDR2 SNEGSKA (reference sequence). The CDR3 covers 11 residues.

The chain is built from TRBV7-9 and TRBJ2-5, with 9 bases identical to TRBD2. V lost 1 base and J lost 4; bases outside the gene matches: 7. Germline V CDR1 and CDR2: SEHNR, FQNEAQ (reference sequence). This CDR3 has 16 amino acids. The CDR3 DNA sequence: TGTGCCAGCAGCTTAGGAACAGCGGGGGGACGAGAGACCCAGTACTTC. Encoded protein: CASSLGTAGGRETQYF.

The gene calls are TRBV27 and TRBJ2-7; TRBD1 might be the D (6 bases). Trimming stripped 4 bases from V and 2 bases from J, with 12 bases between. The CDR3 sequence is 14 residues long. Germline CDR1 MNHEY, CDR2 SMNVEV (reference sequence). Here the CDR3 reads CASSSSTGPYEQYF. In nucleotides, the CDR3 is TGTGCCAGCAGTTCAAGTACAGGGCCCTACGAGCAGTACTTC.

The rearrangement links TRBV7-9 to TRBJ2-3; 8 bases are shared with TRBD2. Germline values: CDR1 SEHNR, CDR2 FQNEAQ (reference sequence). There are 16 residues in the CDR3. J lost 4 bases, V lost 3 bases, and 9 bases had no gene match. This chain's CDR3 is CASSLSERGYADTQYF. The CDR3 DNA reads TGTGCCAGCAGCTTGTCCGAGCGGGGGTATGCAGATACGCAGTATTTT. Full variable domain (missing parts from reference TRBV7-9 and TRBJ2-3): DTGVSQNPRHKITKRGQNVTFRCDPISEHNRLYWYRQTLGQGPEFLTYFQNEAQLEKSRLLSDRFSAERPKGSFSTLEIQRTEQGDSAMYLCASSLSERGYADTQYFGPGTRLTVL.

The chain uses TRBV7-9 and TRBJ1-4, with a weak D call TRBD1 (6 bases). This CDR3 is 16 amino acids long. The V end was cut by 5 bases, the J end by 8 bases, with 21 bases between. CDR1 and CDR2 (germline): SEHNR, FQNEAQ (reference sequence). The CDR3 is CASSNLQGRVGEKLFF. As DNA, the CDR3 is TGTGCCAGCAGCAATCTACAGGGAAGGGTTGGGGAAAAACTGTTTTTT.

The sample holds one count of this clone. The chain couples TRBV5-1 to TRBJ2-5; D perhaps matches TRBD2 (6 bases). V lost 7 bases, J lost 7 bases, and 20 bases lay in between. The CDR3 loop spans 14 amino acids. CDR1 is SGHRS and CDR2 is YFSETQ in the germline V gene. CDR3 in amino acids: CASGYGTVGGTQYF. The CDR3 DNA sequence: TGCGCCAGCGGATATGGGACGGTGGGGGGGACCCAGTACTTC. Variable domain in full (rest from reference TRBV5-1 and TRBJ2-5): KAGVTQTPRYLIKTRGQQVTLSCSPISGHRSVSWYQQTPGQGLQFLFEYFSETQRNKGNFPGRFSGRQFSNSRSEMNVSTLELGDSALYLCASGYGTVGGTQYFGPGTRLLVL.

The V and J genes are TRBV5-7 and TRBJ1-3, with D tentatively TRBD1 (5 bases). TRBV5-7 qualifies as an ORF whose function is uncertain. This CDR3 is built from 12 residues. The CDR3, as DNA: TGTGGAAAGACGGGGGAAGGAAACACCATATATTTT. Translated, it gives CGKTGEGNTIYF.

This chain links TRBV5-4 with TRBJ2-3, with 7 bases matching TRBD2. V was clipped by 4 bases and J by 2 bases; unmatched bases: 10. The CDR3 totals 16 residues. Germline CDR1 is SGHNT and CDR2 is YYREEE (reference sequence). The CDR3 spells CASSPSFTSDTDTQYF. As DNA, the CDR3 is TGTGCCAGCAGCCCTTCCTTTACTAGCGACACAGATACGCAGTATTTT. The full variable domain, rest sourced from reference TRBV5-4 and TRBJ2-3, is ETGVTQSPTHLIKTRGQQVTLRCSSQSGHNTVSWYQQALGQGPQFIFQYYREEENGRGNFPPRFSGLQFPNYSSELNVNALELDDSALYLCASSPSFTSDTDTQYFGPGTRLTVL.

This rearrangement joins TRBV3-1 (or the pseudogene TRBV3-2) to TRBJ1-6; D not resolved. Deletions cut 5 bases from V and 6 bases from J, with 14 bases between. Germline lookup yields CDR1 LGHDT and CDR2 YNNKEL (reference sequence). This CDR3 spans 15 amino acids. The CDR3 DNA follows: TGTGCCAGCAGCGACGCCTCGGGGATTAATTCACCCCTCCACTTT. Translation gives CASSDASGINSPLHF.

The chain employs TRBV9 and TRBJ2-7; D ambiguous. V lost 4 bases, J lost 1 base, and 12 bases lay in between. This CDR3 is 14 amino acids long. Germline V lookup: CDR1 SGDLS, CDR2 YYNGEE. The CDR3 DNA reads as TGTGCCAGCAGCTTCACCAAGACTTCCTACGAGCAGTACTTC. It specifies CASSFTKTSYEQYF. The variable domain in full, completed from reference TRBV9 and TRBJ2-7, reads DSGVTQTPKHLITATGQRVTLRCSPRSGDLSVYWYQQSLDQGLQFLIQYYNGEERAKGNILERFSAQQFPDLHSELNLSSLELGDSALYFCASSFTKTSYEQYFGPGTRLTVT.

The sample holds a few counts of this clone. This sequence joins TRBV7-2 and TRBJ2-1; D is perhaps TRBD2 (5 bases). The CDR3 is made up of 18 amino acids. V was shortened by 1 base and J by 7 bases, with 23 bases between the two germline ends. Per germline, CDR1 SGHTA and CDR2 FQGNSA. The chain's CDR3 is CASSLDLLGSLRTNEQFF. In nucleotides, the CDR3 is TGTGCCAGCAGCTTAGATTTATTAGGGAGCTTGCGTACAAATGAGCAGTTCTTC.

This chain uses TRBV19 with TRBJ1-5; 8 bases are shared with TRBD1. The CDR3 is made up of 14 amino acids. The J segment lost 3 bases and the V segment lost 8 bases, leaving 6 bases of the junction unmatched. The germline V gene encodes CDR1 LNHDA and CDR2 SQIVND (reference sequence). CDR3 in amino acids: CASAPGGNNQPQHF. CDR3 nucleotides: TGTGCCAGTGCGCCAGGGGGCAACAATCAGCCCCAGCATTTT.

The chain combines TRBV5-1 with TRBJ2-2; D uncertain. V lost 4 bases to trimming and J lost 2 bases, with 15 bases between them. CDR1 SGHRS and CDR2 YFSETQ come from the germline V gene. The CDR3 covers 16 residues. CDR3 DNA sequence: TGCGCCAGCAGCCCCGACAACCAAATCAACACCGGGGAGCTGTTTTTT. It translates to CASSPDNQINTGELFF.

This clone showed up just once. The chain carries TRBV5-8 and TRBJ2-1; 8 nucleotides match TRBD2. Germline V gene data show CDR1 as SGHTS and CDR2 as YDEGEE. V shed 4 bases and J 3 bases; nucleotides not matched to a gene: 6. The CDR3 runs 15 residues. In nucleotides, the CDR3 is TGTGCCAGCAGCCCTCGGCTAGCGGGCTACAATGAGCAGTTCTTC. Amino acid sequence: CASSPRLAGYNEQFF.